Included here is one TCR beta chain sequence, with context. This entry comes from a study of blood T cell repertoires in COVID-19. Study-wide context: Donors in the United States, Italy and Spain gave samples during acute or convalescent COVID-19. PBMCs, B-cell-depleted T cells, or T cells were the source of the cDNA or gDNA that made up the material.

During active infection, Seattle patients enrolled and were then monitored through disease. The V gene lost 4 bases and the J gene lost 4 bases, with 10 bases spanning the gap. Germline CDR1 LNHDA, CDR2 SQIVND (reference sequence). The length of the CDR3 is 13 residues. As processed by the authors: Scientists estimated how many nucleated cells there were by amplifying reference gene primers. Method: immunoSEQ multiplex PCR; TCRdb's copy keeps in-frame clones and lacks some. The V and J calls and clone size are taken from that table; D and trimming were inferred from the DNA. The sample contains 200,000 or so clones, 92% of which appear only once.

The chain couples TRBV19 to TRBJ1-2, with a possible D match to TRBD1 (5 bases). The source material was peripheral blood. This TCR was recovered from a man aged 55-75 years with COVID-19, enrolled during active disease. The DNA for the CDR3 is TGTGCCAGTAGTAACACGGGGGGCTATGGCTACACCTTC. This sequence encodes CASSNTGGYGYTF.